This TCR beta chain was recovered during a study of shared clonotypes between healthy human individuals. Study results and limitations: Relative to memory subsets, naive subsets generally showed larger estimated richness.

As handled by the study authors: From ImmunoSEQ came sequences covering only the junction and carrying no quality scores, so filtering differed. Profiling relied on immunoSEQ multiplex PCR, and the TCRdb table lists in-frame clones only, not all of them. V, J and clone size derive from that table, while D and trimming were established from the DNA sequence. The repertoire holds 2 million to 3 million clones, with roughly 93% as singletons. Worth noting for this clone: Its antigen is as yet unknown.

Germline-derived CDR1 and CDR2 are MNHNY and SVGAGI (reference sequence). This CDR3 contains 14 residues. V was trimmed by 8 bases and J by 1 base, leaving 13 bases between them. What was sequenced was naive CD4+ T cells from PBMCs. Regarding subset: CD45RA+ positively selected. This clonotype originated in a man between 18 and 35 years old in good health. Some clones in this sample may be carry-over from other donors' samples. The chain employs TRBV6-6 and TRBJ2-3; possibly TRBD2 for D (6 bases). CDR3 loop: CASRSRGGTDTQYF. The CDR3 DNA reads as TGTGCCAGCCGATCTCGCGGGGGCACAGATACGCAGTATTTT.